The next 14 T cell receptor beta chains were all read from a single sample in a study of CD8 T cells in Susac syndrome. Random hexamers were used to reverse transcribe an amount of roughly 0.5 to 1 ug RNA. TCRdb called the immunoSEQ multiplex PCR reads again in MiXCR, with one record for every CDR3 protein. The sample has over 150,000 distinct CDR3 sequences, about 93% seen once. Sequenced material: CD4+ T cells from PBMCs. These receptors were taken from a human donor with Susac syndrome.

This rearrangement joins TRBV20-1 to TRBJ1-1; weak D call: TRBD1 (5 bases). This CDR3 is built from 14 residues. The germline V gene has CDR1 DFQATT and CDR2 SNEGSKA (reference sequence). The V end was cut by 3 bases, the J end by 1 base, with 12 bases between. The CDR3 region is CSARGGPRNTEAFF. The CDR3 coding sequence is TGCAGTGCTAGGGGGGGACCGCGGAACACTGAAGCTTTCTTT.

This chain connects TRBV3-1 to TRBJ1-2; D is undetermined. Trimming stripped 2 bases from V and 5 bases from J, with 6 bases between. Germline CDR1 is LGHDT and CDR2 is YNNKEL (reference sequence). There are 12 residues in the CDR3. CDR3: CASSQKFYGYTF. In DNA form, the CDR3 reads TGTGCCAGCAGCCAAAAGTTTTATGGCTACACCTTC.

The chain couples TRBV6-2 or TRBV6-3 to TRBJ2-7; 8 nucleotides agree with TRBD2. Per germline, CDR1 MNHEY and CDR2 SVGEGT. V was pared by 6 bases and J by 4 bases, with 17 bases of the junction left unmatched. The CDR3 runs 17 residues. The CDR3, as DNA: TGTGCCAGCAGCGATGACCGACATTCGGGACTAGGTTACGAGCAGTACTTC. Translated: CASSDDRHSGLGYEQYF.

The rearrangement uses TRBV20-1 and TRBJ1-1; no clear D gene. V was shortened by 5 bases and J by 8 bases, with 15 bases between the two germline ends. The CDR3 extends over 12 amino acids. CDR1 and CDR2 from the germline V gene are DFQATT and SNEGSKA (reference sequence). The CDR3 here is CSAVGSTREAFF. The CDR3 DNA reads TGCAGTGCTGTCGGAAGCACCCGGGAAGCTTTCTTT.

The chain joins TRBV6-6 to TRBJ2-7; no definite D call. The V end lost 7 bases, the J end lost 2 bases, and 15 bases lay between the germline ends. The CDR3 length is 14 residues. Germline V CDR1 and CDR2: MNHNY, SVGAGI (reference sequence). The CDR3 here is CASTLKPSAYEQYF. The CDR3 DNA follows: TGTGCCAGCACCCTTAAACCATCCGCCTACGAGCAGTACTTC.

The rearrangement joins TRBV9 to TRBJ2-2; the match to TRBD2 covers 8 bases. This CDR3 contains 16 residues. Germline trimming cut 0 bases from V and 6 bases from J; bases unmatched to any gene: 7. Germline CDR1 SGDLS, CDR2 YYNGEE. Here the CDR3 DNA reads TGTGCCAGCAGCGTAGGCTCTAGCGGGTCAGCCGGGGAGCTGTTTTTT. Translated, it gives CASSVGSSGSAGELFF.

CDR3 amino acids: CSVESGVTEAFF. DNA for the CDR3: TGCAGCGTTGAATCAGGGGTCACTGAAGCTTTCTTT. V is TRBV29-1 and J is TRBJ1-1; the D gene is possibly TRBD1 (6 bases). Per the germline V gene, CDR1 is SQVTM and CDR2 is ANQGSEA. The CDR3 runs 12 residues. Trimming took off 2 bases at V and 4 bases at J, with 8 bases between the two ends. Filled out from reference TRBV29-1 and TRBJ1-1, the complete variable domain reads SAVISQKPSRDICQRGTSLTIQCQVDSQVTMMFWYRQQPGQSLTLIATANQGSEATYESGFVIDKFPISRPNLTFSTLTVSNMSPEDSSIYLCSVESGVTEAFFGQGTRLTVV.

The CDR3 DNA is TGTGCCAGTAGTCCGGGACAGGCACTGGGTACTGAAGCTTTCTTT. Its translation is CASSPGQALGTEAFF. This chain connects TRBV19 to TRBJ1-1; 8 bases map to TRBD1. CDR3 length: 15 amino acids. Looked up from germline, CDR1 is LNHDA and CDR2 is SQIVND (reference sequence). V trimming: 5 bases; J trimming: 5 bases; junction bases outside the gene matches: 10.

The chain links TRBV5-4 to TRBJ2-1, with D hard to call. Per the germline V gene, CDR1 is SGHNT and CDR2 is YYREEE (reference sequence). The CDR3 extends over 16 amino acids. The V and J ends lost 4 bases and 0 bases respectively, with 14 bases between them. Here the CDR3 DNA reads TGTGCCAGCAGCCACGATACCCGTATCTCCTACAATGAGCAGTTCTTC. Protein sequence: CASSHDTRISYNEQFF.

The CDR3 loop is CSASQVAPQYEQYF. In DNA, the CDR3 is TGCAGTGCTAGTCAGGTAGCCCCTCAGTACGAGCAGTACTTC. V usage is TRBV20-1 and J usage is TRBJ2-7, with D unresolved. The CDR3 runs to 14 residues. Germline CDR1 DFQATT, CDR2 SNEGSKA (reference sequence). V lost 3 bases and J lost 4, with 16 bases in between.

The gene calls are TRBV10-3 and TRBJ2-7; D unclear. The CDR3 sequence is 12 residues long. V was shortened by 3 bases and J by 2 bases, with 5 bases between the two germline ends. Germline CDR1 is ENHRY and CDR2 is SYGVKD. The CDR3 loop is CAISDETYEQYF. The DNA of the CDR3 is TGTGCCATCAGTGACGAGACCTACGAGCAGTACTTC.

This rearrangement joins TRBV5-1 to TRBJ2-3; no clear D gene. CDR1 and CDR2 (germline): SGHRS, YFSETQ. The CDR3 has 15 amino acids. Trimming removed 4 bases from V and 0 bases from J, with 12 bases in between. The chain's CDR3 is CASSTVQSSTDTQYF. The DNA for the CDR3 is TGCGCCAGCAGCACTGTCCAGTCTAGCACAGATACGCAGTATTTT.

The chain recombines TRBV30 with TRBJ1-6; a possible D gene is TRBD1 (5 bases). The V and J ends lost 1 base and 7 bases respectively, with 14 bases between them. This CDR3 comprises 15 residues. Germline values: CDR1 GTSNPN, CDR2 SVGIG (reference sequence). The CDR3 sequence is CAWSAKGSMNSPLHF. The CDR3 bases are TGTGCCTGGAGTGCCAAGGGGAGTATGAATTCACCCCTCCACTTT.

V and J are TRBV9 and TRBJ2-3, with a tentative D call TRBD2 (6 bases). The CDR3 totals 14 residues. In germline, CDR1 is SGDLS, CDR2 YYNGEE. V was pared by 0 bases and J by 4 bases, with 9 bases between. CDR3 sequence: CASSVGPGADTQYF. The CDR3 DNA sequence: TGTGCCAGCAGCGTAGGACCGGGGGCAGATACGCAGTATTTT.